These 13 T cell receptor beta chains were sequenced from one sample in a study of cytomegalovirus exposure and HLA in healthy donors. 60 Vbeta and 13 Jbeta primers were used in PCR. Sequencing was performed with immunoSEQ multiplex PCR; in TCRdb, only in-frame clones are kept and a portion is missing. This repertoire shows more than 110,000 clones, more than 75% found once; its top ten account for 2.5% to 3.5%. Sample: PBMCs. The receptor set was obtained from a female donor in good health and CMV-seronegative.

The CDR3 region is CASSLVGQGNGYTF. CDR3 bases: TGTGCCAGCAGCTTAGTGGGACAGGGCAACGGCTACACCTTC. This sequence joins TRBV11-2 and TRBJ1-2, with 9 bases that match TRBD1. V shed 1 base and J 8 bases; nucleotides not matched to a gene: 5. The CDR3 runs to 14 residues. CDR1 SGHAT and CDR2 FQNNGV come from the germline V gene. The full variable domain, completed using reference TRBV11-2 and TRBJ1-2, is EAGVAQSPRYKIIEKRQSVAFWCNPISGHATLYWYQQILGQGPKLLIQFQNNGVVDDSQLPKDRFSAERLKGVDSTLKIQPAKLEDSAVYLCASSLVGQGNGYTFGSGTRLTVV.

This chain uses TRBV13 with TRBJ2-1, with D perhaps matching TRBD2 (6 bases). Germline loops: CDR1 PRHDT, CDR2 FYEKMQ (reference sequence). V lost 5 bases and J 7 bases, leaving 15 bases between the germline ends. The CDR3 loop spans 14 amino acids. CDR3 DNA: TGTGCCAGCAGCCAGCGACTAGTTCAAAATGAGCAGTTCTTC. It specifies CASSQRLVQNEQFF.

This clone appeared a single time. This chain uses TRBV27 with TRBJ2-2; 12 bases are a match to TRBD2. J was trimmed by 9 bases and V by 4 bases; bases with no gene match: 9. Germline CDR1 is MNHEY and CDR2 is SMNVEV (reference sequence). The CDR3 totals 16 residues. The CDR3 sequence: CASSSVTSGSRRELFF. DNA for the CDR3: TGTGCCAGCAGTTCAGTGACTAGCGGGAGTCGGAGGGAGCTGTTTTTT.

The CDR3 coding sequence is TGCGCCAGCAGCCAAGATATAAACAGGGGCGGCGAGCAGTACTTC. Translation: CASSQDINRGGEQYF. V and J are TRBV4-1 and TRBJ2-5, with TRBD1 matching over 7 bases. The J call is in doubt because the DNA end fits TRBJ2-7 better. The CDR3 consists of 15 residues. Germline V lookup: CDR1 MGHRA, CDR2 YSYEKL.

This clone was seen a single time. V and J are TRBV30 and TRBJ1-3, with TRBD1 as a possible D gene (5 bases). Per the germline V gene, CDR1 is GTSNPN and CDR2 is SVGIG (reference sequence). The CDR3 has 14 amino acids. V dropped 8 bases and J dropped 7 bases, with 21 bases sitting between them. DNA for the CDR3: TGTGCCGGGCGAGATGACAGCTTGTCTAACACCATATATTTT. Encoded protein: CAGRDDSLSNTIYF.

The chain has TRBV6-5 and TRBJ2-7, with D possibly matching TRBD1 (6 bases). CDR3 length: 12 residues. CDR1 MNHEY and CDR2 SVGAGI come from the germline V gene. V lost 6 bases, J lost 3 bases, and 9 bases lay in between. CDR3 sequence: CASRPDSYEQYF. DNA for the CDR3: TGTGCCAGCAGGCCGGACAGCTACGAGCAGTACTTC.

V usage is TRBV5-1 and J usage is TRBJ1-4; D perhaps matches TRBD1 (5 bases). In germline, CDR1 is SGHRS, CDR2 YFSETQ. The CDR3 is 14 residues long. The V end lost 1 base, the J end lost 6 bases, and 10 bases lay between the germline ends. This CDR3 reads CASSLLRGDEKLFF. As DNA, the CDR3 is TGCGCCAGCAGCTTGCTTAGGGGTGATGAAAAACTGTTTTTT.

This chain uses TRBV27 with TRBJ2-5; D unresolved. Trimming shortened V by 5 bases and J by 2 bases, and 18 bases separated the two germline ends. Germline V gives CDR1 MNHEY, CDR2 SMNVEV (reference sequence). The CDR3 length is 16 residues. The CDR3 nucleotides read TGTGCCAGCAGTGAGCGACCGCCCTCCCTTCAAGAGACCCAGTACTTC. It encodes CASSERPPSLQETQYF.

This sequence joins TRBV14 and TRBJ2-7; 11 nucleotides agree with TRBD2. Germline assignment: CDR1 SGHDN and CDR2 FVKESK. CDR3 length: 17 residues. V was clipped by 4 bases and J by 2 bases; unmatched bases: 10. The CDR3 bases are TGTGCCAGCAGCCGTCGACTAGCGGGATTATCCGCCTACGAGCAGTACTTC. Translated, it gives CASSRRLAGLSAYEQYF.

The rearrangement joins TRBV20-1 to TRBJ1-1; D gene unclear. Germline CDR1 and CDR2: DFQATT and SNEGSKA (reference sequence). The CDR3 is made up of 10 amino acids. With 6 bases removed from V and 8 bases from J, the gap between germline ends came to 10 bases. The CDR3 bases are TGCAGTGCAGAAAAACAGGAAGCTTTCTTT. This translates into CSAEKQEAFF.

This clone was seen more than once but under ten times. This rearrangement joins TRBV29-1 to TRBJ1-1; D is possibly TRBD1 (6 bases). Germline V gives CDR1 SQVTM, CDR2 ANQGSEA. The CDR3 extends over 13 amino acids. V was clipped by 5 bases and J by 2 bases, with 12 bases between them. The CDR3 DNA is TGCAGCGTTTCCAACAGGGTTAACACTGAAGCTTTCTTT. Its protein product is CSVSNRVNTEAFF.

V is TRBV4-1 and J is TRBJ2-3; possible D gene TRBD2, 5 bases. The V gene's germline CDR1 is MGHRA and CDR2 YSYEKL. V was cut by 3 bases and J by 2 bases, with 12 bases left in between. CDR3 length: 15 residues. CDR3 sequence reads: CASSQVGLNTDTQYF. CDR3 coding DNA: TGCGCCAGCAGCCAGGTCGGACTCAACACAGATACGCAGTATTTT.

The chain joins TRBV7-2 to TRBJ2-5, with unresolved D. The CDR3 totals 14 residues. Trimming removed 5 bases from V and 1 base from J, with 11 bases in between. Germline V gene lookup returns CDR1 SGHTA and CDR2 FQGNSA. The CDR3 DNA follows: TGTGCCAGCAGCCCTCAGACACCCCAAGAGACCCAGTACTTC. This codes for CASSPQTPQETQYF.